This TCR beta chain stems from a study of beta chain features in type 1 diabetes. Study-level points and caveats: PCR may have favored shorter templates equally in patients and controls. Within each of all four CD4+ subsets, Type 1 diabetes patients had TCRB CDR3s that were moderately but significantly shorter.

Deletions cut 3 bases from V and 4 bases from J, with 13 bases between. This CDR3 has 15 amino acids. The germline CDR1 and CDR2 sequences are SGHRS and YFSETQ. For this clone: Its antigen is unknown.

Cells sorted by CD45RO/CCR7/CD25/CD127/CD95/CD27 comprised CD4+ naive, central memory, regulatory and stem cell-like memory cells. Each sorted fraction was over 95% pure. The whole isolated RNA underwent reverse transcription, so sequencing captured expressed TCRB transcripts. Roughly 3.57 million reads on average were seen across naive, central memory and regulatory T cell samples. TCRdb's table, derived via immunoSEQ multiplex PCR, lists solely in-frame clones and lacks some. The profile shows 300,000 to 350,000 clones, about a tenth of them singletons. This receptor was taken from a man between 25 and 39 years old with type 1 diabetes. The genes are TRBV5-1 and TRBJ2-2; the D is unclear. Source material: central memory CD4+ T cells from blood. The chain's CDR3 is CASSSIRLPTGELFF. The CDR3 DNA reads TGCGCCAGCAGCTCGATACGGCTCCCCACCGGGGAGCTGTTTTTT.